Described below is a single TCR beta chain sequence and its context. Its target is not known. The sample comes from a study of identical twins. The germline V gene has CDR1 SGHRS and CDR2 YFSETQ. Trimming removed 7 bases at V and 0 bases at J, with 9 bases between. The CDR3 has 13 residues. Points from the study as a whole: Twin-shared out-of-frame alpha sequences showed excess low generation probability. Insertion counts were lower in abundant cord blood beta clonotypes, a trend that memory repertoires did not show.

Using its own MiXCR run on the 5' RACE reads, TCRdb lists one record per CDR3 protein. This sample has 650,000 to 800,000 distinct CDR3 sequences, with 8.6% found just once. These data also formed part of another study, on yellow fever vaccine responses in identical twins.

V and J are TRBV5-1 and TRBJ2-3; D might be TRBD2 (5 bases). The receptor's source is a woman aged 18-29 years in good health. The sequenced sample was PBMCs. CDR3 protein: CASGEISTDTQYF. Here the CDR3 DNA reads TGCGCCAGCGGGGAGATAAGCACAGATACGCAGTATTTT.